One and the same sample provided the 10 T cell receptor beta chains below, sequenced in a study of T cell therapy after organ transplantation. Time point given: 4-8 weeks after completion of therapy. Only in-frame clones appear in the TCRdb table, and some are missing; sequencing was by immunoSEQ multiplex PCR. The table has 3,000 to 3,500 clones, nearly 70% seen once; the top ten hold over 35%. The antigens for these receptors are not known. The material was CD8+ T cells from blood, obtained after autologous CMV-specific T cell therapy. The source of these receptors is a human patient who had received a solid organ transplant and had CMV disease. Some T cells may be supplied by the graft donor.

This chain uses TRBV13 with TRBJ2-7; 8 bases fit TRBD2. The J segment lost 2 bases and the V segment lost 5 bases, leaving 23 bases of the junction unmatched. The CDR3 covers 20 residues. Germline V lookup: CDR1 PRHDT, CDR2 FYEKMQ (reference sequence). The CDR3 is CASSPYGSPRPSGSAYEQYF. The CDR3 DNA reads as TGTGCCAGCAGCCCATATGGGTCGCCGAGGCCAAGCGGGAGTGCCTACGAGCAGTACTTC. The full variable domain, rest sourced from reference TRBV13 and TRBJ2-7, is AAGVIQSPRHLIKEKRETATLKCYPIPRHDTVYWYQQGPGQDPQFLISFYEKMQSDKGSIPDRFSAQQFSDYHSELNMSSLELGDSALYFCASSPYGSPRPSGSAYEQYFGPGTRLTVT.

The genes are TRBV27 and TRBJ1-1; D gene unclear. In germline, CDR1 is MNHEY, CDR2 SMNVEV (reference sequence). V was pared by 4 bases and J by 0 bases, with 9 bases between. The CDR3 spans 14 residues. The DNA of the CDR3 is TGTGCCAGCAGTTACGCCAGAATGAACACTGAAGCTTTCTTT. It translates to CASSYARMNTEAFF.

This rearrangement joins TRBV4-1 to TRBJ2-6; D may correspond to TRBD1 or TRBD2 (5 bases each). The CDR3 length is 16 residues. V lost 4 bases, J lost 3 bases, and 13 bases lay in between. Per germline, CDR1 MGHRA and CDR2 YSYEKL. The CDR3 loop reads CASSPLGAGGANVLTF. The CDR3 nucleotides read TGCGCCAGCAGCCCCCTCGGGGCAGGTGGGGCCAACGTCCTGACTTTC.

This rearrangement joins TRBV7-9 to TRBJ1-2, with a weak D call TRBD1 (5 bases). This CDR3 comprises 14 residues. Germline V gene lookup returns CDR1 SEHNR and CDR2 FQNEAQ (reference sequence). V gave up 3 bases and J gave up 4 bases, with 12 bases separating them. The CDR3 reads CASSFDQGAYGYTF. The CDR3 bases are TGTGCCAGCAGCTTTGACCAAGGGGCCTATGGCTACACCTTC. The full variable domain, with the rest looked up from reference TRBV7-9 and TRBJ1-2, is DTGVSQNPRHKITKRGQNVTFRCDPISEHNRLYWYRQTLGQGPEFLTYFQNEAQLEKSRLLSDRFSAERPKGSFSTLEIQRTEQGDSAMYLCASSFDQGAYGYTFGSGTRLTVV.

The CDR3 is CASSEAGGSGYTGELFF. In DNA form, the CDR3 reads TGTGCCAGCAGTGAAGCGGGGGGGTCAGGCTACACCGGGGAGCTGTTTTTT. This chain connects TRBV6-1 to TRBJ2-2, with TRBD2 identical over 7 bases. Per the germline V gene, CDR1 is MNHNS and CDR2 is SASEGT. The ends lost 0 bases at V and 3 bases at J; junction bases unmatched: 7. The CDR3 is 17 amino acids.

The chain combines TRBV30 with TRBJ1-4; possibly TRBD1 for D (5 bases). Per germline, CDR1 GTSNPN and CDR2 SVGIG (reference sequence). The V and J ends lost 1 base and 8 bases respectively, with 14 bases between them. The CDR3 contains 14 residues. The CDR3 sequence: CAWSGDGFQEKLFF. The CDR3 DNA is TGTGCCTGGAGTGGGGACGGGTTTCAAGAAAAACTGTTTTTT.

This clone was detected only a few times. The CDR3 DNA sequence: TGTGCCAGCAGCTTAATGGGGGCGACTCCCTACGAGCAGTACGTC. Encoded protein: CASSLMGATPYEQYV. The chain is built from TRBV11-2 and TRBJ2-7, with D possibly being TRBD1 (6 bases). Trimming removed 2 bases at V and 2 bases at J, with 13 bases between. From germline, CDR1 is SGHAT and CDR2 FQNNGV. The CDR3 runs 15 residues.

This clone came up a few times. This chain connects TRBV7-9 to TRBJ2-2; a possible D gene is TRBD2 (6 bases). V lost 2 bases, J lost 4 bases, and 11 bases lay in between. The CDR3 runs to 15 residues. CDR1 and CDR2 (germline): SEHNR, FQNEAQ (reference sequence). The CDR3 here is CASSLRAGGTGELFF. For the CDR3, the DNA is TGTGCCAGCAGCTTACGGGCCGGGGGCACCGGGGAGCTGTTTTTT.

The genes are TRBV7-6 and TRBJ2-1; tentatively, D is TRBD1 (6 bases). V was pared by 5 bases and J by 8 bases, with 10 bases between. Per the germline V gene, CDR1 is SGHVS and CDR2 is FNYEAQ. There are 12 residues in the CDR3. CDR3 protein: CASSLNRDEQFF. The DNA of the CDR3 is TGTGCCAGCAGCCTTAACAGGGATGAGCAGTTCTTC.

The chain recombines TRBV7-2 with TRBJ1-1; D remains unclear. V lost 2 bases and J lost 2, with 6 bases in between. Germline-derived CDR1 and CDR2 are SGHTA and FQGNSA. The CDR3 runs 13 residues. The CDR3 loop reads CASSLWSNTEAFF. DNA for the CDR3: TGTGCCAGCAGCTTATGGAGTAACACTGAAGCTTTCTTT.